This paragraph covers one TCR beta chain sequence. The sample originates from a study of blood T cell repertoires in COVID-19. Study-wide background: From T cells, B-cell-depleted T cells, or PBMCs came the material, which was cDNA or gDNA.

A Seattle source enrolled patients during active infection and followed them longitudinally. Assay: immunoSEQ multiplex PCR; the TCRdb copy retains only in-frame clones and omits some. The data hold approximately 93,000 clones, with around two thirds observed a single time. The CDR3 consists of 15 residues. CDR1 is SGHRS and CDR2 is YFSETQ in the germline V gene. With V trimmed by 2 bases and J by 3 bases, 5 bases remained unmatched. The specimen sequenced was peripheral blood. This clonotype was sampled from a man in his 70s with COVID-19, enrolled during active disease. The gene calls are TRBV5-1 and TRBJ2-7; 10 positions agree with TRBD1. The CDR3: CASSFTGTGDYEQYF. The CDR3 DNA reads TGCGCCAGCAGCTTTACCGGGACAGGGGACTACGAGCAGTACTTC.